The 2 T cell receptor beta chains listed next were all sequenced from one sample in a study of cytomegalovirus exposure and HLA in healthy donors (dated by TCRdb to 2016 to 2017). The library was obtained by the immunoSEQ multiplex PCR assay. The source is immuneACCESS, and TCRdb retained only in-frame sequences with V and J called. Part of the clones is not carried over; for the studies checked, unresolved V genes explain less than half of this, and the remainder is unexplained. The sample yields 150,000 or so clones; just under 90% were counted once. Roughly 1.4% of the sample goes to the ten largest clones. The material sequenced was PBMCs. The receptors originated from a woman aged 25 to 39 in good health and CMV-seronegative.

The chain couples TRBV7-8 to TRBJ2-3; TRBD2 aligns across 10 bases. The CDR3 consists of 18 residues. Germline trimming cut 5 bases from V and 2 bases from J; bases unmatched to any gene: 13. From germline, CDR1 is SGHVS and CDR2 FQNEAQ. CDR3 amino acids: CASSTGVLAGATTDTQYF. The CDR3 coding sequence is TGTGCCAGCAGCACGGGGGTCCTAGCGGGGGCCACCACAGATACGCAGTATTTT.

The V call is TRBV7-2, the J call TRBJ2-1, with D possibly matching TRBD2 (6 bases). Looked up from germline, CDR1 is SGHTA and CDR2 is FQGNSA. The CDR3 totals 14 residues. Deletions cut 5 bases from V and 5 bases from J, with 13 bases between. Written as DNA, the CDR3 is TGTGCCAGCAGCGGGGCGGGGTTAAACAATGAGCAGTTCTTC. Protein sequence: CASSGAGLNNEQFF.